A single sample gave rise to the 27 T cell receptor beta chains below, sequenced in a study of cytomegalovirus exposure and HLA in healthy donors. The PCR used 60 Vbeta and 13 Jbeta primers. Profiling relied on immunoSEQ multiplex PCR, and the TCRdb table lists in-frame clones only, not all of them. Counted here are 150,000 to 200,000 clones, roughly 80% occurring once; the ten biggest clones make up about 3%. What was sequenced was PBMCs. The receptors shown here come from a man aged 35-49 years in good health and CMV-seropositive.

The rearrangement joins TRBV28 to TRBJ2-7, with D perhaps TRBD1 (5 bases). V was trimmed by 7 bases and J by 0 bases, leaving 13 bases between them. This CDR3 contains 14 residues. Germline V lookup: CDR1 MDHEN, CDR2 SYDVKM. This CDR3 is CASKGQGYSYEQYF. The CDR3, as DNA: TGTGCCAGCAAAGGCCAGGGTTACTCCTACGAGCAGTACTTC. Using reference TRBV28 and TRBJ2-7 for the parts outside the CDR3, the full variable domain is DVKVTQSSRYLVKRTGEKVFLECVQDMDHENMFWYRQDPGLGLRLIYFSYDVKMKEKGDIPEGYSVSREKKERFSLILESASTNQTSMYLCASKGQGYSYEQYFGPGTRLTVT.

This rearrangement joins TRBV7-2 to TRBJ2-5, with 7 bases matching TRBD2. Germline V gene lookup returns CDR1 SGHTA and CDR2 FQGNSA. The CDR3 runs to 15 residues. The V and J ends lost 1 base and 5 bases, in that order; junction bases with no gene match: 7. CDR3: CASSLGSTSRETQYF. In nucleotides, the CDR3 is TGTGCCAGCAGCTTAGGATCGACTAGCCGGGAGACCCAGTACTTC.

This clone was picked up a small number of times. In DNA form, the CDR3 reads TGTGCCAGCAGCCCCATAGGGGGCACCTACGAGCAGTACTTC. Protein sequence: CASSPIGGTYEQYF. The J gene is TRBJ2-7, the V gene TRBV5-6; 7 nucleotides match TRBD1. The CDR3 spans 14 residues. The ends lost 4 bases at V and 2 bases at J; junction bases unmatched: 6. Germline CDR1 and CDR2: SGHDT and YYEEEE.

This clone was seen a few times. V gene TRBV7-9 combines with J gene TRBJ2-1, with TRBD2 identical over 13 bases. Per the germline V gene, CDR1 is SEHNR and CDR2 is FQNEAQ (reference sequence). The CDR3 runs to 18 residues. Germline trimming cut 5 bases from V and 4 bases from J; bases unmatched to any gene: 11. This chain's CDR3 is CASSPRTSGGPEYNEQFF. The CDR3 bases are TGTGCCAGCAGCCCTAGGACTAGCGGGGGCCCGGAGTACAATGAGCAGTTCTTC.

The chain recombines TRBV4-1 with TRBJ2-2; D may be TRBD2 (7 bases). There are 15 residues in the CDR3. The V and J ends lost 3 bases and 5 bases respectively, with 13 bases between them. Germline V CDR1 and CDR2: MGHRA, YSYEKL. In DNA, the CDR3 is TGCGCCAGCAGCCAGGTGGGGGGGCTAACCGGGGAGCTGTTTTTT. Its translation is CASSQVGGLTGELFF.

The rearrangement uses TRBV15 and TRBJ2-2, with 9 bases fitting TRBD2. Trimming took 5 bases from V and 4 from J; bases not matched to a gene: 17. This CDR3 has 19 amino acids. Germline assignment: CDR1 LNHNV and CDR2 YYDKDF (reference sequence). Here the CDR3 DNA reads TGTGCCACCAGCGCTATAGGAGGGCGGGGGGGGCAAAGCACCGGGGAGCTGTTTTTT. Translating gives CATSAIGGRGGQSTGELFF.

The J gene is TRBJ1-1, the V gene TRBV5-1, with D hard to call. Between the trimmed V and J ends, which lost 1 base and 0 bases, there was a span of 10 bases. This CDR3 is built from 15 residues. Looked up from germline, CDR1 is SGHRS and CDR2 is YFSETQ. CDR3 bases: TGCGCCAGCAGCTTGAGTGGCCAGATGAACACTGAAGCTTTCTTT. This sequence encodes CASSLSGQMNTEAFF.

This chain joins TRBV10-3 and TRBJ1-5; no clear D gene. CDR1 is ENHRY and CDR2 is SYGVKD in the germline V gene. The CDR3 contains 14 residues. The ends were cut back, 3 bases at V and 6 bases at J, with 12 bases in the middle. CDR3 DNA: TGTGCCATCAGTGACCACGGGGTGGGTCAGCCCCAGCATTTT. Protein product: CAISDHGVGQPQHF.

The chain uses TRBV19 and TRBJ2-2; D is unclear. The CDR3 loop spans 14 amino acids. The V and J ends lost 3 bases and 7 bases respectively, with 12 bases between them. Germline V gene data show CDR1 as LNHDA and CDR2 as SQIVND (reference sequence). The CDR3 loop reads CASSISQTNGELFF. As DNA, the CDR3 is TGTGCCAGTAGTATTAGCCAAACCAACGGGGAGCTGTTTTTT.

The chain couples TRBV7-8 to TRBJ2-2; possibly TRBD2 for D (5 bases). V was cut by 5 bases and J by 1 base, with 11 bases left in between. The CDR3 is 15 amino acids. Germline CDR1 is SGHVS and CDR2 is FQNEAQ. The DNA of the CDR3 is TGTGCCAGCAGCCTACGTAGCGTGAACACCGGGGAGCTGTTTTTT. Its translation: CASSLRSVNTGELFF.

V usage is TRBV5-1 and J usage is TRBJ1-1, with a possible D match to TRBD1 (5 bases). V shed 0 bases and J shed 1 base, with 10 bases lying between them. CDR3 size: 15 residues. Germline V lookup: CDR1 SGHRS, CDR2 YFSETQ. The CDR3 protein is CASSLVGAQNTEAFF. CDR3 nucleotides: TGCGCCAGCAGCTTGGTAGGGGCTCAGAACACTGAAGCTTTCTTT.

The V and J genes are TRBV2 and TRBJ2-4; D may be TRBD1 (5 bases). Germline CDR1 is SNHLY and CDR2 is FYNNEI. The CDR3 totals 18 residues. Deletions cut 5 bases from V and 0 bases from J, with 20 bases between. This chain's CDR3 is CASSQGRLGLLAKNIQYF. DNA for the CDR3: TGTGCCAGCAGTCAGGGCAGATTGGGGCTGTTAGCCAAAAACATTCAGTACTTC.

The V call is TRBV15, the J call TRBJ2-1; 11 bases fit TRBD2. The ends lost 3 bases at V and 4 bases at J; junction bases unmatched: 2. Germline CDR1 reads LNHNV; CDR2 reads YYDKDF (reference sequence). The CDR3 covers 15 residues. The CDR3 sequence is CATSSASGGYNEQFF. The DNA for the CDR3 is TGTGCCACCAGCAGCGCTAGCGGGGGGTACAATGAGCAGTTCTTC.

This clone has just a few counts. This chain connects TRBV5-4 to TRBJ1-1, with 9 bases matching TRBD1. From germline, CDR1 is SGHNT and CDR2 YYREEE (reference sequence). V was pared by 4 bases and J by 5 bases, with 6 bases of the junction left unmatched. The CDR3 loop spans 14 amino acids. The CDR3 DNA sequence: TGTGCCAGCAGCCTGCGGGACAGGGAGACTGAAGCTTTCTTT. It codes for CASSLRDRETEAFF.

V gene TRBV30 combines with J gene TRBJ2-1; 11 nucleotides agree with TRBD2. Germline trimming cut 3 bases from V and 3 bases from J; bases unmatched to any gene: 4. The V gene's germline CDR1 is GTSNPN and CDR2 SVGIG (reference sequence). The CDR3 consists of 15 residues. The CDR3 is CAWSPGLAVYNEQFF. The CDR3 nucleotides are TGTGCCTGGAGCCCGGGACTAGCGGTCTACAATGAGCAGTTCTTC.

The V call is TRBV4-2, the J call TRBJ1-3; a possible D gene is TRBD1 (5 bases). V was pared by 2 bases and J by 4 bases, with 15 bases between. This CDR3 contains 16 residues. CDR1 is LGHNA, CDR2 YNFKEQ, per germline. The CDR3 reads CASSQLQGSGGNTIYF. For the CDR3, the DNA is TGTGCCAGCAGCCAACTTCAGGGATCTGGGGGAAACACCATATATTTT.

The chain joins TRBV18 to TRBJ2-7, with TRBD1 as a possible D gene (6 bases). V lost 6 bases and J 6 bases, leaving 12 bases between the germline ends. Germline V lookup: CDR1 KGHSH, CDR2 LQKENI. The length of the CDR3 is 12 residues. CDR3 in DNA: TGTGCCAGCTCTCCGGACAGCTCCGAGCAGTACTTC. Protein product: CASSPDSSEQYF.

The chain's CDR3 is CASSIGQGAIQPQHF. In DNA form, the CDR3 reads TGTGCCAGTAGTATAGGGCAGGGGGCTATTCAGCCCCAGCATTTT. This chain links TRBV19 with TRBJ1-5, with 8 bases aligning to TRBD1. CDR3 length equals 15 residues. With V trimmed by 1 base and J by 6 bases, 5 bases remained unmatched. In germline, CDR1 is LNHDA, CDR2 SQIVND (reference sequence). The full variable domain, with the rest looked up from reference TRBV19 and TRBJ1-5, is DGGITQSPKYLFRKEGQNVTLSCEQNLNHDAMYWYRQDPGQGLRLIYYSQIVNDFQKGDIAEGYSVSREKKESFPLTVTSAQKNPTAFYLCASSIGQGAIQPQHFGDGTRLSIL.

This clone appeared a few times. V usage is TRBV7-9 and J usage is TRBJ1-1, with TRBD1 matching over 11 bases. The CDR3 spans 16 residues. V shed 5 bases and J 5 bases; nucleotides not matched to a gene: 10. Germline V gives CDR1 SEHNR, CDR2 FQNEAQ (reference sequence). The CDR3 spells CASSRGTGGVGTEAFF. In nucleotides, the CDR3 is TGTGCCAGCAGCCGTGGGACAGGGGGTGTGGGAACTGAAGCTTTCTTT.

With regard to this clone: The junction departs from the called germline gene at one end, perhaps through a read error. V and J are TRBV11-2 and TRBJ2-7; D is unresolved. The CDR3 extends over 14 amino acids. CDR1 and CDR2 (germline): SGHAT, FQNNGV. The CDR3 region is CASSLESSSYEQYF. The CDR3 DNA is TGTGCCAGCAGCCTAGAGAGTAGCTCCTACGAGCAGTACTTC.

The genes are TRBV2 and TRBJ2-3; 10 nucleotides line up with TRBD1. The CDR3 length is 16 residues. Looked up from germline, CDR1 is SNHLY and CDR2 is FYNNEI. Unmatched junction bases numbered 6, after V lost 3 bases and J lost 3 bases. DNA of the CDR3: TGTGCCAGCAGTGAGCGACAGGGGGCAAAGACAGATACGCAGTATTTT. This encodes CASSERQGAKTDTQYF.

The chain links TRBV28 to TRBJ2-7; tentatively, D is TRBD2 (7 bases). The V gene lost 5 bases and the J gene lost 2 bases, with 19 bases spanning the gap. The CDR3 is 16 amino acids. Per the germline V gene, CDR1 is MDHEN and CDR2 is SYDVKM. The chain's CDR3 is CASSKESGGATYEQYF. CDR3 in DNA: TGTGCCAGCAGTAAAGAAAGTGGGGGGGCGACCTACGAGCAGTACTTC.

The J gene is TRBJ2-3, the V gene TRBV13; TRBD2 matches at 7 bases. The germline gives CDR1 PRHDT, CDR2 FYEKMQ (reference sequence). The V gene end was trimmed by 3 bases and the J gene end by 7 bases; junction bases not matched to a gene: 4. The CDR3 loop spans 13 amino acids. The CDR3 DNA follows: TGTGCCAGCAGCTTCATGACTAGCTATACGCAGTATTTT. Its translation is CASSFMTSYTQYF. Full variable domain (remainder filled in from reference TRBV13 and TRBJ2-3): AAGVIQSPRHLIKEKRETATLKCYPIPRHDTVYWYQQGPGQDPQFLISFYEKMQSDKGSIPDRFSAQQFSDYHSELNMSSLELGDSALYFCASSFMTSYTQYFGPGTRLTVL.

CDR3 protein: CASSDLGLVEQFF. The CDR3 DNA reads as TGTGCCAGCAGCGACCTGGGCTTGGTTGAGCAGTTCTTC. V gene TRBV7-9 combines with J gene TRBJ2-1; D ambiguous. With 5 bases removed from V and 9 bases from J, the gap between germline ends came to 14 bases. The CDR3 loop spans 13 amino acids. The germline CDR1 and CDR2 sequences are SEHNR and FQNEAQ (reference sequence).

The V call is TRBV7-6, the J call TRBJ1-4, with D hard to call. With 4 bases removed from V and 3 bases from J, the gap between germline ends came to 18 bases. The CDR3 is 17 residues long. Germline lookup yields CDR1 SGHVS and CDR2 FNYEAQ. CDR3 coding DNA: TGTGCCAGCAGCTCCCGGGTTAACCCGACGGCTAATGAAAAACTGTTTTTT. It translates to CASSSRVNPTANEKLFF.

The chain couples TRBV27 to TRBJ2-1, with 11 bases matching TRBD2. The CDR3 contains 15 residues. In germline, CDR1 is MNHEY, CDR2 SMNVEV (reference sequence). Germline trimming cut 7 bases from V and 8 bases from J; bases unmatched to any gene: 10. The CDR3 loop is CASTTTSGVSDEQFF. The CDR3 region has the DNA TGTGCCAGCACCACGACTAGCGGGGTCTCCGATGAGCAGTTCTTC.

This chain's CDR3 is CASSSKGVSLGYTF. CDR3 in DNA: TGTGCCAGCAGTTCGAAAGGGGTCTCCCTTGGCTACACCTTC. The chain uses TRBV27 and TRBJ1-2; D might be TRBD1 (5 bases). The ends were cut back, 4 bases at V and 7 bases at J, with 16 bases in the middle. The germline V gene has CDR1 MNHEY and CDR2 SMNVEV (reference sequence). The CDR3 runs to 14 residues.